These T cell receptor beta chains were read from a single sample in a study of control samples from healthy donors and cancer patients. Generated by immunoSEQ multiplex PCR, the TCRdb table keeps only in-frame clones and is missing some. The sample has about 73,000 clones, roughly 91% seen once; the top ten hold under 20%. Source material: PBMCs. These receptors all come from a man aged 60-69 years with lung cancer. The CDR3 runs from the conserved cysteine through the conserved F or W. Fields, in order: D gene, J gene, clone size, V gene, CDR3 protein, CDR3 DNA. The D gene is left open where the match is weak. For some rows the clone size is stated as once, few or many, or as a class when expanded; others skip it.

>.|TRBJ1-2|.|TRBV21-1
CASSTCWLGYTF
TGTGCCAGCAGCACTTGTTGGCTCGGCTACACCTTC
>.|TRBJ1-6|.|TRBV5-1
CASSLIAWNSPLHF
TGCGCCAGCAGCTTGATAGCCTGGAATTCACCCCTCCACTTT
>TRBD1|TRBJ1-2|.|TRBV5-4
CASSLASQGANYGYTF
TGTGCCAGCAGCTTGGCCAGTCAGGGGGCTAACTATGGCTACACCTTC
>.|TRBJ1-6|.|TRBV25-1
CASSDSGDSPLHF
TGTGCCAGCAGTGACAGCGGGGATTCACCCCTCCACTTT
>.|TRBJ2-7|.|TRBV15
CATSRDRSSYEQYF
TGTGCCACCAGCCGAGACAGGAGTTCCTACGAGCAGTACTTC
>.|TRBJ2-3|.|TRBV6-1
CASSEAREKGYTDTQYF
TGTGCCAGCAGTGAAGCTAGGGAGAAGGGTTACACAGATACGCAGTATTTT
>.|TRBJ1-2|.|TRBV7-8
CASRSEEVHYGYTF
TGTGCCAGCAGGTCGGAGGAGGTGCACTATGGCTACACCTTC
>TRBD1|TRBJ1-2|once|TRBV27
CASRGQGAGGYTF
TGTGCCAGCAGGGGACAGGGCGCTGGCGGCTACACCTTC
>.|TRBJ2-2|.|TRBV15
CATSREWGGTNTGELFF
TGTGCCACCAGCAGAGAGTGGGGGGGCACGAACACCGGGGAGCTGTTTTTT
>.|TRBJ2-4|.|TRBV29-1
CSVKTGNGAKNIQYF
TGCAGCGTAAAAACAGGGAACGGGGCCAAAAACATTCAGTACTTC
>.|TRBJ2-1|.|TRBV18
CASSPGLSSYNEQFF
TGTGCCAGCTCACCCGGACTGAGCTCCTACAATGAGCAGTTCTTC
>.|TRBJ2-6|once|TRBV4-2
CASSQPGGSGANVLTF
TGTGCCAGCAGCCAACCTGGAGGCTCTGGGGCCAACGTCCTGACTTTC
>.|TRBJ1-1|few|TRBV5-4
CASSPHAATANTEAFF
TGTGCCAGCAGCCCCCACGCGGCGACCGCGAACACTGAAGCTTTCTTT
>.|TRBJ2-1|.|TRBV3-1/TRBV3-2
CASQSRGDNEQFF
TGTGCCAGCCAGTCCCGGGGAGACAATGAGCAGTTCTTC